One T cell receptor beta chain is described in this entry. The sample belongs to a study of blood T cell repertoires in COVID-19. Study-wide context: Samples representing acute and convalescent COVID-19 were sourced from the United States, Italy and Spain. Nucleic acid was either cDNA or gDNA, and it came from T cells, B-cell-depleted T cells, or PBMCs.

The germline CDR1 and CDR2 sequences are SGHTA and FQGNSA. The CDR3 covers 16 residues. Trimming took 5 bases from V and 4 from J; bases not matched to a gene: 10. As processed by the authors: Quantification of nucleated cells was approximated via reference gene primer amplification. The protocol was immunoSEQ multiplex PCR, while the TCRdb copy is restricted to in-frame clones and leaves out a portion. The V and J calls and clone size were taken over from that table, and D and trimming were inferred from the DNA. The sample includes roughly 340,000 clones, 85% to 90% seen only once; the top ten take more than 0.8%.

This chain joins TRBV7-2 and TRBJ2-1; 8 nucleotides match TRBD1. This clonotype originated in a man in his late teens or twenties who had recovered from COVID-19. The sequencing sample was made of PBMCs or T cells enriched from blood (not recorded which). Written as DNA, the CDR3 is TGTGCCAGCAGCCCATCTCCGGGACAGGAATACAATGAGCAGTTCTTC. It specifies CASSPSPGQEYNEQFF.